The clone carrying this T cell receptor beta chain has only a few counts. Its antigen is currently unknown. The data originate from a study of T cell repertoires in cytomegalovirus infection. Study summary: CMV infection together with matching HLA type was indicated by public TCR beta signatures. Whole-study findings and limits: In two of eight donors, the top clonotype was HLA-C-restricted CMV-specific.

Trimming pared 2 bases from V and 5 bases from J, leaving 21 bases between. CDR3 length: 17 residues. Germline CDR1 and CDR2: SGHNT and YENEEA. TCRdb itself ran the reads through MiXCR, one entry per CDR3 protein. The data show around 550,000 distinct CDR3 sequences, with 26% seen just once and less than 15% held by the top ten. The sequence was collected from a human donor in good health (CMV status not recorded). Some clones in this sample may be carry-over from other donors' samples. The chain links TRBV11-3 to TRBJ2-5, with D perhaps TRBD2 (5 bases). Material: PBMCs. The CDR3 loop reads CASSLMAGVLMGETQYF. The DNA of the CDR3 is TGTGCCAGCAGCTTAATGGCCGGGGTACTGATGGGCGAGACCCAGTACTTC.